The sequence of this T cell receptor beta chain was determined in a study of metastatic and nonmetastatic thyroid tumors (dated by TCRdb to between 2020 and 2021). Background on the whole study: For patients with malignant and with benign thyroid disease, the researchers compared repertoires between peripheral blood samples and tumor or nodule tissue samples. What the research found in general, with its limitations: TCR beta diversity was reported as significantly higher in malignant tumors than in benign nodules, in both blood and tumor samples.

The CDR3 covers 15 residues, taking in both the cysteine and the phenylalanine. Solely the CDR3 DNA is kept, with 45 bases framed from the first base. V lost 6 bases and J lost 3 bases; the stretch between them is 15 bases long. Within its sample, this clone is medium-sized (0.01 to 0.1%). No cognate antigen has been identified for it. Base qualities are not recorded, but no much larger clone differs from it by a single base. No patient had received any treatment before thyroid surgery. Patient clinical samples collected from about 2011 to 2019 were retrospectively analysed using T-cell receptor beta sequencing. Receptor libraries were prepared by PCR. Instrument on record: Illumina HiSeq 4000. The TCR beta-chain CDR3 region of each patient was profiled by high-throughput sequencing. The published analysis was carried out like this. Drawing on CDR3 differences between clinicopathological groups, the researchers built a classifier meant to tell apart patients with distant-metastatic papillary thyroid cancer. To measure repertoire diversity the researchers used the Shannon index, while the Morisita-Horn index served to gauge how similar the tumor and blood repertoires were. TCRdb reanalyzed the raw reads on its own, using fastp at Q25 for trimming and MiXCR for clone calling, and kept in-frame beta chains. The V and J calls reflect TCRdb's pipeline rather than the authors' work. This sample gives over 15,000 clones in total; approximately 29% of them show up just once. 20% to 25% of the sample comes from the top ten.

The V gene is TRBV12-3 or TRBV12-4 and the J gene is TRBJ1-5; TRBD1 is a weak D gene call, 5 bases matching. Sequencing was done on a sample of adjacent normal tissue. The TCR originated in a female donor with papillary thyroid cancer or a benign thyroid nodule (not recorded which). Some clones in this sample may be carry-over from other donors' samples. The CDR3 protein: CASRRDGTFNQPQHF. Here is the DNA: TGTGCCAGCAGACGGGACGGGACTTTCAATCAGCCCCAGCATTTT.